A selection of T cell receptor beta chains follows, all from one sample in a study of blood T cell repertoires in COVID-19. Using immunoSEQ multiplex PCR, the repertoire was profiled, and TCRdb retains in-frame clones only, with some absent. The sample shows a few hundred thousand clones, around nine tenths of them seen only once. The specimen was peripheral blood. Receptor source: a man aged 55-75 years with acute or convalescent COVID-19. Each CDR3 is given with its conserved first and last residue. Each record gives: CDR3 DNA, CDR3 protein, V gene, J gene, D gene, clone size. A D gene is named only where the DNA matches it firmly. Rows give clone size only sometimes, using once, few, many, or a class for an expanded clone.

cdr3_nt: TGCAGCGCAACGTGGGGGCTCTCTGGAAACACCATATATTTT; cdr3_aa: CSATWGLSGNTIYF; v_call: TRBV29-1; j_call: TRBJ1-3; d_call: .; clone_size: few
cdr3_nt: TGTGCCTGGGGTCGGGGCGGGGAGCTGTTTTTT; cdr3_aa: CAWGRGGELFF; v_call: TRBV30; j_call: TRBJ2-2; d_call: .; clone_size: .
cdr3_nt: TGTGCCAGCAGTGAAGCTTCCCAGGGCGGGGAGCTGTTTTTT; cdr3_aa: CASSEASQGGELFF; v_call: TRBV6-1; j_call: TRBJ2-2; d_call: .; clone_size: .
cdr3_nt: TGTGCCTGGAGTGCCATGTCAGGGTACGAGCAGTACTTC; cdr3_aa: CAWSAMSGYEQYF; v_call: TRBV30; j_call: TRBJ2-7; d_call: .; clone_size: .
cdr3_nt: TGTGCCATCAGTGAGTCTGGGGGAGGAGATTCACCCCTCCACTTT; cdr3_aa: CAISESGGGDSPLHF; v_call: TRBV10-3; j_call: TRBJ1-6; d_call: .; clone_size: .
cdr3_nt: TGTGCCTGGAAGCGAGAAATCTATAATTCACCCCTCCACTTT; cdr3_aa: CAWKREIYNSPLHF; v_call: TRBV30; j_call: TRBJ1-6; d_call: .; clone_size: .
cdr3_nt: TGTGCCAGCAGTTACTCGATTGGGGGAGGTAGTATTGCCATATATTTT; cdr3_aa: CASSYSIGGGSIAIYF; v_call: TRBV6-5; j_call: TRBJ1-3; d_call: .; clone_size: .
cdr3_nt: TGCGCCAGCAGCCTCCTCTTGGCGGAGGGGTACAATGAGCAGTTCTTC; cdr3_aa: CASSLLLAEGYNEQFF; v_call: TRBV5-1; j_call: TRBJ2-1; d_call: .; clone_size: .
cdr3_nt: TGTGCCTGGAGTCCCCTGGGGCAGACCCAAGAGACCCAGTACTTC; cdr3_aa: CAWSPLGQTQETQYF; v_call: TRBV30; j_call: TRBJ2-5; d_call: .; clone_size: .
cdr3_nt: TGTGCCATCAGTGAGAACGGGAATGGCGAGCAGTACTTC; cdr3_aa: CAISENGNGEQYF; v_call: TRBV10-3; j_call: TRBJ2-7; d_call: .; clone_size: .
cdr3_nt: TGTGCCTGGGGACTAGCGGGACCGCCCGGTGGGGCCAACGTCCTGACTTTC; cdr3_aa: CAWGLAGPPGGANVLTF; v_call: TRBV30; j_call: TRBJ2-6; d_call: TRBD2; clone_size: .
cdr3_nt: TGTGCCAGCAGGGGGACAACTAGCAATCAGCCCCAGCATTTT; cdr3_aa: CASRGTTSNQPQHF; v_call: TRBV2; j_call: TRBJ1-5; d_call: .; clone_size: .
cdr3_nt: TGTGCCAGCAGCCCCAGAGGGCAGCCCCAGCATTTT; cdr3_aa: CASSPRGQPQHF; v_call: TRBV12-3/TRBV12-4; j_call: TRBJ1-5; d_call: .; clone_size: .
cdr3_nt: TGTGCCTGGAGTGTATCGACAGGGCGGACCTTC; cdr3_aa: CAWSVSTGRTF; v_call: TRBV30; j_call: TRBJ1-2; d_call: TRBD1; clone_size: .
cdr3_nt: TGTGCCAGCAGTGAACAGCGGGGGGTGTCCTACGAGCAGTACTTC; cdr3_aa: CASSEQRGVSYEQYF; v_call: TRBV2; j_call: TRBJ2-7; d_call: TRBD2; clone_size: once